This record concerns one T cell receptor (beta chain) sequence. Its antigen is unidentified. The data are from a study of PD-1 blockade in classical Hodgkin lymphoma. Notes on the study in general: Initiation of nivolumab under 1 year after ASCT led to exclusion of patients.

The table came from immunoSEQ multiplex PCR; TCRdb's copy has only in-frame clones and leaves some out. Counted here are 90,000 to 100,000 clones, 80% to 90% occurring once; the ten biggest clones make up roughly 10%. This CDR3 is 15 amino acids long. Trimming removed 3 bases from V and 2 bases from J, with 14 bases in between. Germline loops: CDR1 MNHNS, CDR2 SASEGT. All patients relapsed after autologous stem cell transplantation, and brentuximab vedotin exposure varied. Sequencing was performed on peripheral blood mononuclear cells (PBMCs), taken before the second cycle of nivolumab. The rearrangement joins TRBV6-1 to TRBJ2-7; possibly TRBD2 for D (5 bases). This clonotype was sampled from a human donor with classical Hodgkin lymphoma. CDR3 region: CASSDHRGYPYEQYF. The CDR3 DNA is TGTGCCAGCAGTGACCACCGGGGATACCCCTACGAGCAGTACTTC.